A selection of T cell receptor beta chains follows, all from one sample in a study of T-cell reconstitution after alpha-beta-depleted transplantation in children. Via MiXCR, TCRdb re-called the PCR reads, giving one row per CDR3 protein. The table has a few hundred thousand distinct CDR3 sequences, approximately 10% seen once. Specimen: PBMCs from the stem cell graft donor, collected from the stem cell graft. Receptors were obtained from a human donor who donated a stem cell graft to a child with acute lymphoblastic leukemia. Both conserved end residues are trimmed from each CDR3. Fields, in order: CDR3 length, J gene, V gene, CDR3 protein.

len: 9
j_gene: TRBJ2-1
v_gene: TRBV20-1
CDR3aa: SSSDGGEQF

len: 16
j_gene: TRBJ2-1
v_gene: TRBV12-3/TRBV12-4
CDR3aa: AISFSLAGGHKANEQF

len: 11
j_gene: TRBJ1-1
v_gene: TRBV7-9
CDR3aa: ASSRGGGGEAF

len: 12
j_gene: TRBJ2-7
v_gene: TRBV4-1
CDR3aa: ASSQGGRSYEQY

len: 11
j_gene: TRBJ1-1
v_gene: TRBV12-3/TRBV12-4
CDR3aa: ASTQLVNTEAF

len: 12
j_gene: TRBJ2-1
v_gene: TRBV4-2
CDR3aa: ASSLHLVYNEQF

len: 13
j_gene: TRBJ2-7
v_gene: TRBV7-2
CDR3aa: ASSLVAGPPYEQY

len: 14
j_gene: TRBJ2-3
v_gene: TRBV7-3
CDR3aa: ASSPIPSGSTDTQY

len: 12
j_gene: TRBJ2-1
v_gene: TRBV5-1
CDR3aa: ASSPGVASYEQF

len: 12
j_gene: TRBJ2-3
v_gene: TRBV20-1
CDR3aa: SASRAGTVDTQY

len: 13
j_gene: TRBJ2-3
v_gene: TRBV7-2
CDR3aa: ASSLWTRNTDTQY

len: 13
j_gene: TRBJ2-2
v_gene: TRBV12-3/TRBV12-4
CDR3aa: ASSFSGRQTGELF

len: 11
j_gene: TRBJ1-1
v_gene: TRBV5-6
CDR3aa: ASRSRGVSEAF

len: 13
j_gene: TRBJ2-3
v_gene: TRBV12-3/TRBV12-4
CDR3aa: ASSSQRLAGVTQY

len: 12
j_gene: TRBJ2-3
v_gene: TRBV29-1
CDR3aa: SVDLAGGPDTQY

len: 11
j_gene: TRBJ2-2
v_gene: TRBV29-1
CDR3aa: SVVGTHTGELF

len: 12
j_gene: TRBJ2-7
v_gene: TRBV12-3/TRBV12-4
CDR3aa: ASSLHGRLNEQY

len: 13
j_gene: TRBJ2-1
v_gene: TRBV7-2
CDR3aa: ASSLEAGGVNEQF

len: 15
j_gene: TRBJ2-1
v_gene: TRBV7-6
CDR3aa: ASRISGGGTTYNEQF

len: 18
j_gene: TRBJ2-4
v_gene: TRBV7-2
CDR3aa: ASSLAVLAGGLLAKNIQY

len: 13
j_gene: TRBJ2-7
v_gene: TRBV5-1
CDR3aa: ASSLSSGSSYEQY

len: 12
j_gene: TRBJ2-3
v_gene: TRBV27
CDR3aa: ASSFLPDTDTQY

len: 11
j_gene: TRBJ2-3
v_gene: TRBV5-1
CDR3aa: ASSGQGSDTQY

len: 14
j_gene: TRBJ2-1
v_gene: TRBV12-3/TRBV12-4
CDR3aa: ASSLVGLADHNEQF

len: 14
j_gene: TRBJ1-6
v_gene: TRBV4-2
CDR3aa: ASSQDPRQRNSPLH

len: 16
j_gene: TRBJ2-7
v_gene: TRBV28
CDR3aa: ASSLYGPSGRVSYEQY

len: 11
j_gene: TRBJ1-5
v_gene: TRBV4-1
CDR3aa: ASRGWGNQPQH

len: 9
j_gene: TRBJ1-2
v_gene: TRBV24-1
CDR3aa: AIQTAWGYT

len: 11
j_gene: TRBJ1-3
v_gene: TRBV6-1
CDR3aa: ASKRVSGNTIY

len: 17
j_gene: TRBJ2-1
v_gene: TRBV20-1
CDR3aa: SAWTPGTSGSFSYNEQF

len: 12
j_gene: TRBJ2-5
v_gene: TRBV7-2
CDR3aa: ASSPRASIETQY

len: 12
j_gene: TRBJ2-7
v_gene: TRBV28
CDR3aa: ASSYSRSSYEQY

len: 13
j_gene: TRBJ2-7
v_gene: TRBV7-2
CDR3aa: ASSLVTSGDYEQY

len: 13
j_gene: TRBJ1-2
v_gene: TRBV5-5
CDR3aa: ASSLEAVLNYGYT

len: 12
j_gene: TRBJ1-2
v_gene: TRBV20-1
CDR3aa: SAPVGQGTYGYT

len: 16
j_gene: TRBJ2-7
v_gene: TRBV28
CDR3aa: ASSPDLVGTYNSYEQY

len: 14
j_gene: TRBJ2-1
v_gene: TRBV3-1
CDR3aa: ASSQTGSYTYNEQF

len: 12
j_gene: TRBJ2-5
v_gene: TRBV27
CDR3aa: ASSTGEYQETQY

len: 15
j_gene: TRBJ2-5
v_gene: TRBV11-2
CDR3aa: ASSLGASGRSWETQY

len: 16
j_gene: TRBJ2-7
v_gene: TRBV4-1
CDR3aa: ASSQEKAGTGSSYEQY

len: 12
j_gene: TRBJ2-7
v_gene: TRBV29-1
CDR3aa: SVRTEVGGYEQY

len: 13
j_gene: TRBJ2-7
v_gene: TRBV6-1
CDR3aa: ASRAGTGSYYEQY

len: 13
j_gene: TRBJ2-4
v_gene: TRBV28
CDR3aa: ASSKTGDSKNIQY